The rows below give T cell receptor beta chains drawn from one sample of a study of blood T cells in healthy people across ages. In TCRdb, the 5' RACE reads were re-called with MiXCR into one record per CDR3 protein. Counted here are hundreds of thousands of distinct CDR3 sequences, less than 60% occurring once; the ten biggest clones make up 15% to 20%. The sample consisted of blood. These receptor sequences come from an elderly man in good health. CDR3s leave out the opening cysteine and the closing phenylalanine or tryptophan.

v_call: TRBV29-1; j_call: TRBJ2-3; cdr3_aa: SPRTGDTQY
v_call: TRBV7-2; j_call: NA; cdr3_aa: ASSLEIGPVRETQY
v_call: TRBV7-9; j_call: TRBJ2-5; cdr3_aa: ASSLDLGNPQETQY
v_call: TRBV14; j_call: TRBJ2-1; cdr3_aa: ASSFGTSGSYEQF
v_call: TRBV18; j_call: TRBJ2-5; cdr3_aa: ANSPQRADLQETQY
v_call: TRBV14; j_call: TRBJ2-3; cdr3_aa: ASSQDLAGAPSQY
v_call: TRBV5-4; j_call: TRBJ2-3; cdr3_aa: ASSLDAGGDHTQY
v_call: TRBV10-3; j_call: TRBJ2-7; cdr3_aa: AISEQGRFYEQY
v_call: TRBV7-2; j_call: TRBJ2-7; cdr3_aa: ASSPALYEQY
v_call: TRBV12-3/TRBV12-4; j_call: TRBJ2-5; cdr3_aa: ASSLRGSGLRYSYNEQY